This T cell receptor beta chain was captured by sequencing in a study of blood T cell repertoires in COVID-19. The protocol was immunoSEQ multiplex PCR, while the TCRdb copy is restricted to in-frame clones and leaves out a portion. This sample has more than 85,000 clones, with approximately 90% found just once. The CDR3 length is 18 residues. V gave up 5 bases and J gave up 4 bases, with 26 bases separating them. Germline V gene data show CDR1 as ENHRY and CDR2 as SYGVKD. The TCR comes from a man between 65 and 80 years old with acute or convalescent COVID-19. V usage is TRBV10-3 and J usage is TRBJ1-2, with D perhaps TRBD1 (5 bases). Specimen: peripheral blood. The CDR3 is CAISHPSGRGLSGYGYTF. The CDR3 region has the DNA TGTGCCATCAGTCACCCATCGGGGCGGGGTTTGTCCGGCTATGGCTACACCTTC.